This is a list of T cell receptor beta chains from one sample in a study of T cell repertoires in cytomegalovirus infection. TCRdb passed the reads through MiXCR, listing each CDR3 protein once. The top ten clones hold approximately 15% of a sample with about 300,000 distinct CDR3 sequences, about 23% of them seen once. The sample was PBMCs. These receptors were obtained from a human donor in good health (CMV status not recorded). Some clones in this sample may be carry-over from other donors' samples. CDR3s include the opening cysteine and the closing phenylalanine or tryptophan. D genes are given only for firm matches. For some rows the clone size is stated as once, few or many, or as a class when expanded; others skip it.

clone size: NA; J gene: TRBJ1-1; V gene: TRBV19; D gene: NA; CDR3 protein: CASSIDRINTEAFF; CDR3 DNA: TGTGCCAGTAGTATAGATAGGATAAACACTGAAGCTTTCTTT
clone size: many; J gene: TRBJ1-3; V gene: TRBV7-2; D gene: TRBD1; CDR3 protein: CASSRGGTGAGNTIYF; CDR3 DNA: TGTGCCAGCAGCCGGGGAGGGACAGGGGCTGGAAACACCATATATTTT
clone size: NA; J gene: TRBJ2-3; V gene: TRBV28; D gene: TRBD2; CDR3 protein: CASSHQRGYTDTQYF; CDR3 DNA: TGTGCCAGCAGCCACCAGCGGGGGTACACAGATACGCAGTATTTT
clone size: few; J gene: TRBJ2-5; V gene: TRBV7-2; D gene: TRBD1; CDR3 protein: CASSRSGGEETQYF; CDR3 DNA: TGTGCCAGCAGCCGTTCAGGGGGCGAGGAGACCCAGTACTTC
clone size: many; J gene: TRBJ1-2; V gene: TRBV7-2; D gene: NA; CDR3 protein: CASSLDSDYGYTF; CDR3 DNA: TGTGCCAGCAGCTTAGACAGTGACTATGGCTACACCTTC
clone size: few; J gene: TRBJ2-6; V gene: TRBV15; D gene: NA; CDR3 protein: CATSAGLPTSGANVLTF; CDR3 DNA: TGTGCCACCAGCGCCGGACTGCCAACTTCTGGGGCCAACGTCCTGACTTTC
clone size: many; J gene: TRBJ1-5; V gene: TRBV28; D gene: NA; CDR3 protein: CASCPLLASLRNQPQHF; CDR3 DNA: TGTGCCAGCTGCCCCCTCCTGGCTTCCCTACGGAATCAGCCCCAGCATTTT
clone size: many; J gene: TRBJ1-2; V gene: TRBV7-2; D gene: TRBD1; CDR3 protein: CASSPRTGPNYGYTF; CDR3 DNA: TGTGCCAGCAGCCCGCGGACAGGCCCTAACTATGGCTACACCTTC
clone size: few; J gene: TRBJ2-2; V gene: TRBV11-1; D gene: NA; CDR3 protein: CASSLAEHTGELFF; CDR3 DNA: TGTGCCAGCAGCTTAGCAGAGCACACCGGGGAGCTGTTTTTT
clone size: NA; J gene: TRBJ1-6; V gene: TRBV29-1; D gene: NA; CDR3 protein: CSVRDTNSPLHF; CDR3 DNA: TGCAGCGTCCGGGACACAAATTCACCCCTCCACTTT
clone size: NA; J gene: TRBJ1-5; V gene: TRBV19; D gene: NA; CDR3 protein: CASRMGLSNQPQHF; CDR3 DNA: TGTGCCAGTAGGATGGGACTCAGCAATCAGCCCCAGCATTTT
clone size: once; J gene: TRBJ2-3; V gene: TRBV14; D gene: NA; CDR3 protein: CASSDFFAISTDTQYF; CDR3 DNA: TGTGCCAGCAGCGATTTCTTCGCAATAAGCACAGATACGCAGTATTTT
clone size: NA; J gene: TRBJ1-5; V gene: TRBV29-1; D gene: NA; CDR3 protein: CSVGINSNQPQHF; CDR3 DNA: TGCAGCGTCGGGATCAATAGCAATCAGCCCCAGCATTTT
clone size: NA; J gene: TRBJ2-7; V gene: TRBV28; D gene: TRBD2; CDR3 protein: CASSFIAGPTYEQYF; CDR3 DNA: TGTGCCAGCAGTTTCATAGCGGGGCCCACCTACGAGCAGTACTTC
clone size: few; J gene: TRBJ1-1; V gene: TRBV5-1; D gene: NA; CDR3 protein: CASSPDTMNTEAFF; CDR3 DNA: TGCGCCAGCAGCCCCGACACCATGAACACTGAAGCTTTCTTT
clone size: few; J gene: TRBJ2-5; V gene: TRBV7-9; D gene: TRBD1; CDR3 protein: CASSLGQGSTQYF; CDR3 DNA: TGTGCCAGCAGCTTAGGACAGGGATCGACCCAGTACTTC
clone size: NA; J gene: TRBJ2-2; V gene: TRBV5-1; D gene: NA; CDR3 protein: CASSLVVGLNSGELFF; CDR3 DNA: TGCGCCAGCAGCTTAGTGGTCGGCCTTAACTCCGGGGAGCTGTTTTTT
clone size: many; J gene: TRBJ1-1; V gene: TRBV7-2; D gene: NA; CDR3 protein: CASSQEIMNTEAFF; CDR3 DNA: TGTGCCAGCAGCCAGGAAATTATGAACACTGAAGCTTTCTTT
clone size: NA; J gene: TRBJ2-2; V gene: TRBV2; D gene: NA; CDR3 protein: CASNFGGTDTGELFF; CDR3 DNA: TGTGCCAGCAACTTCGGGGGGACAGACACCGGGGAGCTGTTTTTT
clone size: NA; J gene: TRBJ2-5; V gene: TRBV7-3; D gene: TRBD2; CDR3 protein: CASSPKSGGKETQYF; CDR3 DNA: TGTGCCAGCAGCCCCAAAAGCGGGGGGAAAGAGACCCAGTACTTC
clone size: many; J gene: TRBJ2-5; V gene: TRBV7-2; D gene: NA; CDR3 protein: CASSLEGRRGVTQYF; CDR3 DNA: TGTGCCAGCAGCTTAGAAGGGCGGAGGGGCGTGACCCAGTACTTC
clone size: many; J gene: TRBJ1-2; V gene: TRBV5-6; D gene: TRBD1; CDR3 protein: CASSFDRDGYTF; CDR3 DNA: TGTGCCAGCAGCTTTGACAGGGATGGCTACACCTTC
clone size: NA; J gene: TRBJ2-1; V gene: TRBV6-2/TRBV6-3; D gene: TRBD2; CDR3 protein: CASRGGLAGRNEQFF; CDR3 DNA: TGTGCCAGCAGGGGTGGACTAGCGGGGAGGAATGAGCAGTTCTTC
clone size: NA; J gene: TRBJ1-2; V gene: TRBV29-1; D gene: NA; CDR3 protein: CSVPWGYGYTF; CDR3 DNA: TGCAGCGTGCCGTGGGGCTATGGCTACACCTTC
clone size: few; J gene: TRBJ1-1; V gene: TRBV28; D gene: NA; CDR3 protein: CASSPRFRKNTEAFF; CDR3 DNA: TGTGCCAGCAGCCCCCGGTTCAGGAAGAACACTGAAGCTTTCTTT
clone size: NA; J gene: TRBJ1-2; V gene: TRBV28; D gene: NA; CDR3 protein: CPSSLSPASRGYTF; CDR3 DNA: TGTCCCAGCAGTTTATCTCCGGCCTCGCGAGGCTACACCTTC
clone size: many; J gene: TRBJ1-1; V gene: TRBV7-2; D gene: TRBD1; CDR3 protein: CASSSGRGVSEAFF; CDR3 DNA: TGTGCCAGCAGCTCGGGCAGGGGGGTTTCTGAAGCTTTCTTT
clone size: NA; J gene: TRBJ2-4; V gene: TRBV6-1; D gene: NA; CDR3 protein: CASSELAAKNIQYF; CDR3 DNA: TGTGCCAGCAGTGAATTGGCAGCCAAAAACATTCAGTACTTC
clone size: NA; J gene: TRBJ1-1; V gene: TRBV6-5; D gene: NA; CDR3 protein: CASSYGGTDTEAFF; CDR3 DNA: TGTGCCAGCAGTTACGGGGGTACGGACACTGAAGCTTTCTTT
clone size: many; J gene: TRBJ2-5; V gene: TRBV7-2; D gene: TRBD1; CDR3 protein: CASTRAGTGQETQYF; CDR3 DNA: TGTGCCAGCACCCGCGCCGGGACAGGGCAAGAGACCCAGTACTTC
clone size: NA; J gene: TRBJ1-1; V gene: TRBV7-2; D gene: NA; CDR3 protein: CASSLAVGASSLMNTEAFF; CDR3 DNA: TGTGCCAGCAGCTTAGCTGTGGGGGCGTCTTCCCTTATGAACACTGAAGCTTTCTTT
clone size: many; J gene: TRBJ2-2; V gene: TRBV28; D gene: NA; CDR3 protein: CASSFTGELFF; CDR3 DNA: TGTGCCAGCAGCTTCACCGGGGAGCTGTTTTTT
clone size: NA; J gene: TRBJ1-2; V gene: TRBV7-9; D gene: NA; CDR3 protein: CASSLARGYGYTF; CDR3 DNA: TGTGCCAGCAGCTTAGCCAGGGGCTATGGCTACACCTTC
clone size: NA; J gene: TRBJ2-5; V gene: TRBV19; D gene: NA; CDR3 protein: CASSIKSSGSRETQYF; CDR3 DNA: TGTGCCAGTAGTATCAAATCGTCGGGATCCAGGGAGACCCAGTACTTC
clone size: NA; J gene: TRBJ2-5; V gene: TRBV28; D gene: TRBD2; CDR3 protein: CASNEGSGDTETQYF; CDR3 DNA: TGTGCCAGCAATGAGGGTAGCGGGGATACGGAGACCCAGTACTTC